This T cell receptor beta chain comes out of a study of blood T cell repertoires in COVID-19. Study as a whole: There were acute and convalescent COVID-19 samples, and they came from the United States, Italy and Spain. From T cells, B-cell-depleted T cells, or PBMCs came the material, which was cDNA or gDNA.

V shed 5 bases, J shed 8 bases, and the junction held 5 bases outside the gene matches. The CDR3 sequence is 12 residues long. CDR1 KGHSH and CDR2 LQKENI come from the germline V gene. Only in-frame clones appear in the TCRdb table, and some are missing; sequencing was by immunoSEQ multiplex PCR. The table records fewer than 200,000 clones, approximately 79% of them present only once. The sample comprised peripheral blood. This chain uses TRBV18 with TRBJ1-1; TRBD1 matches at 7 bases. This clonotype originated in an elderly woman with acute or convalescent COVID-19. CDR3 coding DNA: TGTGCCAGCTCATCAGGGGGTAAAGAAGCTTTCTTT. This codes for CASSSGGKEAFF.